What follows are 21 T cell receptor beta chains derived from one specimen sequenced in a study of blood T cell repertoires in COVID-19. Produced via immunoSEQ multiplex PCR; TCRdb's table is partial and in-frame only. The data contain roughly 110,000 clones, around 89% of them singletons. Sequencing was carried out using peripheral blood. These TCRs come from a woman in her forties or fifties with acute or convalescent COVID-19.

The chain is built from TRBV7-2 and TRBJ2-5; 8 bases align to TRBD2. The CDR3 consists of 16 residues. The germline V gene encodes CDR1 SGHTA and CDR2 FQGNSA. V dropped 4 bases and J dropped 2; count of bases not matched to a gene: 9. The CDR3 here is CASSYSPSGLQETQYF. The DNA for the CDR3 is TGTGCCAGCAGCTACTCCCCTAGCGGGCTACAAGAGACCCAGTACTTC. The variable domain in full, with the rest retrieved from reference TRBV7-2 and TRBJ2-5, is GAGVSQSPSNKVTEKGKDVELRCDPISGHTALYWYRQSLGQGLEFLIYFQGNSAPDKSGLPSDRFSAERTGGSVSTLTIQRTQQEDSAVYLCASSYSPSGLQETQYFGPGTRLLVL.

The genes are TRBV2 and TRBJ1-2; D is possibly TRBD1 (5 bases). The CDR3 is made up of 14 amino acids. Trimming left V 6 bases short and J 6 bases short, with 17 bases between. Germline values: CDR1 SNHLY, CDR2 FYNNEI. CDR3 sequence reads: CASRAAIGGNGYTF. In DNA form, the CDR3 reads TGTGCCAGCAGGGCCGCTATTGGGGGGAATGGCTACACCTTC.

The CDR3 spells CSAYRVGNEKLFF. The CDR3 DNA is TGCAGCGCTTACAGGGTGGGCAATGAAAAACTGTTTTTT. J is TRBJ1-4 and V is TRBV29-1; tentative D call: TRBD1 (6 bases). Trimming shortened V by 7 bases and J by 5 bases, and 14 bases separated the two germline ends. The CDR3 has 13 residues. The germline gives CDR1 SQVTM, CDR2 ANQGSEA.

This CDR3 reads CASSPRQRGSTDTQYF. CDR3 sequence (DNA): TGTGCCAGCAGCCCGCGACAGCGGGGGAGCACAGATACGCAGTATTTT. The chain employs TRBV7-9 and TRBJ2-3, with TRBD2 matching over 8 bases. The ends lost 5 bases at V and 0 bases at J; junction bases unmatched: 7. Germline CDR1 and CDR2: SEHNR and FQNEAQ (reference sequence). This CDR3 comprises 16 residues.

The genes are TRBV18 and TRBJ2-4, with TRBD1 matching over 9 bases. V lost 3 bases and J lost 6; bases outside the gene matches: 9. CDR1 is KGHSH, CDR2 LQKENI, per germline. This CDR3 region has 16 residues. CDR3 nucleotides: TGTGCCAGCTCACCCCCTCGGGACAGGGCCTTAAACATTCAGTACTTC. This translates into CASSPPRDRALNIQYF. Full variable domain (rest looked up from reference TRBV18 and TRBJ2-4): NAGVMQNPRHLVRRRGQEARLRCSPMKGHSHVYWYRQLPEEGLKFMVYLQKENIIDESGMPKERFSAEFPKEGPSILRIQQVVRGDSAAYFCASSPPRDRALNIQYFGAGTRLSVL.

The genes are TRBV30 and TRBJ2-7; no clear D. The CDR3 spans 11 residues. Germline assignment: CDR1 GTSNPN and CDR2 SVGIG (reference sequence). Trimming stripped 0 bases from V and 4 bases from J, with 4 bases between. Written as DNA, the CDR3 is TGTGCCTGGAGTGTTTTATACGAGCAGTACTTC. As protein: CAWSVLYEQYF.

The sample holds one count of this clone. The chain links TRBV3-1 (or the pseudogene TRBV3-2) to TRBJ1-3, with TRBD1 matching 7 bases. From germline, CDR1 is LGHDT and CDR2 YNNKEL (reference sequence). V shed 3 bases, J shed 2 bases, and the junction held 10 bases outside the gene matches. The CDR3 runs to 17 residues. The CDR3 is CASSHTTGLRPGNTIYF. The DNA of the CDR3 is TGTGCCAGCAGCCACACGACAGGGCTACGTCCTGGAAACACCATATATTTT.

The rearrangement joins TRBV6-5 to TRBJ2-7, with D maybe TRBD2 (6 bases). The CDR3 contains 14 residues. Germline lookup yields CDR1 MNHEY and CDR2 SVGAGI. The V and J ends lost 2 bases and 7 bases respectively, with 15 bases between them. As DNA, the CDR3 is TGTGCCAGCAGTTACGGATCGACCGGAGGGGAGCAGTACTTC. The encoded protein is CASSYGSTGGEQYF.

The rearrangement joins TRBV14 to TRBJ2-1; perhaps TRBD1 as D (5 bases). Germline CDR1 is SGHDN and CDR2 is FVKESK. The CDR3 has 16 residues. The V end lost 4 bases, the J end lost 3 bases, and 16 bases lay between the germline ends. Here the CDR3 DNA reads TGTGCCAGCAGCCTGAGTCGTAAGGGGAACTACAATGAGCAGTTCTTC. It codes for CASSLSRKGNYNEQFF.

The J gene is TRBJ1-3, the V gene TRBV19, with 8 positions matching TRBD1. CDR3 length: 16 residues. The germline V gene has CDR1 LNHDA and CDR2 SQIVND (reference sequence). V trimming: 4 bases; J trimming: 0 bases; junction bases outside the gene matches: 5. CDR3 residues: CASSTRDRISGNTIYF. The CDR3 DNA follows: TGTGCCAGTAGTACCCGGGACAGGATCTCTGGAAACACCATATATTTT.

This chain links TRBV10-1 with TRBJ2-4; 9 bases line up with TRBD1. The CDR3 extends over 14 amino acids. Losses at the gene ends were 9 bases for V and 1 base for J; bases not matched to a gene: 4. Germline loops: CDR1 WNHNN, CDR2 SYGVQD (reference sequence). The CDR3 coding sequence is TGCGCCAGACAGGGGGCGCCGGCCAAAAACATTCAGTACTTC. Its protein is CARQGAPAKNIQYF.

The rearrangement uses TRBV19 and TRBJ2-5; TRBD1 agrees at 7 bases. The CDR3 has 16 residues. The germline V gene has CDR1 LNHDA and CDR2 SQIVND (reference sequence). Germline trimming cut 5 bases from V and 4 bases from J; bases unmatched to any gene: 13. The CDR3 here is CASSLGQSRYLETQYF. DNA for the CDR3: TGTGCCAGTAGTTTGGGACAGTCGCGTTATTTAGAGACCCAGTACTTC.

This chain uses TRBV24-1 with TRBJ1-1, with no clear D. The germline V gene has CDR1 KGHDR and CDR2 SFDVKD. Trimming left V 4 bases short and J 0 bases short, with 11 bases between. The CDR3 totals 15 residues. This CDR3 reads CATSDSGKLNTEAFF. The CDR3 nucleotides read TGTGCCACCAGTGACTCGGGGAAACTGAACACTGAAGCTTTCTTT.

V and J are TRBV28 and TRBJ2-4; D is unclear. V shed 3 bases and J shed 1 base, with 13 bases lying between them. The CDR3 consists of 16 residues. Germline-derived CDR1 and CDR2 are MDHEN and SYDVKM. CDR3 region: CASSFRGTAAKNIQYF. CDR3 sequence (DNA): TGTGCCAGCAGTTTCCGAGGCACTGCGGCCAAAAACATTCAGTACTTC. Using reference TRBV28 and TRBJ2-4 for the parts outside the CDR3, the full variable domain is DVKVTQSSRYLVKRTGEKVFLECVQDMDHENMFWYRQDPGLGLRLIYFSYDVKMKEKGDIPEGYSVSREKKERFSLILESASTNQTSMYLCASSFRGTAAKNIQYFGAGTRLSVL.

Written as DNA, the CDR3 is TGCGCCAGCAGCCAAGCTTTGACTCTAGCGATAAGGACCGGGGAGCTGTTTTTT. The encoded protein is CASSQALTLAIRTGELFF. V usage is TRBV4-1 and J usage is TRBJ2-2; perhaps TRBD2 as D (6 bases). Germline CDR1 is MGHRA and CDR2 is YSYEKL. V gave up 1 base and J gave up 5 bases, with 20 bases separating them. CDR3 size: 18 residues.

This clone was recorded only once. The rearrangement joins TRBV7-3 to TRBJ2-1; 8 nucleotides align to TRBD1. V lost 4 bases, J lost 0 bases, and 2 bases stayed unmatched. The CDR3 runs to 15 residues. Germline V gene sequence: CDR1 SGHTA, CDR2 FQGTGA. Here the CDR3 reads CASSSDRGSYNEQFF. The CDR3 coding sequence is TGTGCCAGCAGCTCTGACAGGGGCTCCTACAATGAGCAGTTCTTC.

The count of this clone is one. The chain couples TRBV16 to TRBJ1-4; perhaps TRBD1 as D (6 bases). Per the germline V gene, CDR1 is KGHSY and CDR2 is FQNENV. Trimming left V 4 bases short and J 4 bases short, with 10 bases between. The CDR3 runs to 14 residues. CDR3 nucleotides: TGTGCCAGCAGCCGGGACATTCGTAATGAAAAACTGTTTTTT. This codes for CASSRDIRNEKLFF.

V and J are TRBV6-5 and TRBJ1-5; 9 bases are shared with TRBD1. The CDR3 has 15 residues. Looked up from germline, CDR1 is MNHEY and CDR2 is SVGAGI. V lost 6 bases and J lost 1; bases outside the gene matches: 4. This CDR3 reads CASRDGQGSNQPQHF. Here the CDR3 DNA reads TGTGCCAGCAGAGACGGACAGGGGAGCAATCAGCCCCAGCATTTT.

The table lists this clone with a count of one. The V gene is TRBV9, the J gene TRBJ2-5; 11 nucleotides agree with TRBD2. V was pared by 4 bases and J by 4 bases, with 0 bases of the junction left unmatched. Germline V CDR1 and CDR2: SGDLS, YYNGEE. The CDR3 loop spans 13 amino acids. The CDR3 reads CASSLAGGETQYF. The CDR3 DNA sequence: TGTGCCAGCAGCCTAGCGGGAGGAGAGACCCAGTACTTC. Variable domain in full (rest from reference TRBV9 and TRBJ2-5): DSGVTQTPKHLITATGQRVTLRCSPRSGDLSVYWYQQSLDQGLQFLIQYYNGEERAKGNILERFSAQQFPDLHSELNLSSLELGDSALYFCASSLAGGETQYFGPGTRLLVL.

The sample holds one count of this clone. The chain carries TRBV4-1 and TRBJ1-3, with D perhaps TRBD1 (6 bases). V dropped 4 bases and J dropped 4 bases, with 20 bases sitting between them. This CDR3 contains 17 residues. Germline-derived CDR1 and CDR2 are MGHRA and YSYEKL. Here the CDR3 reads CASSRGGVVLKGNTIYF. The DNA of the CDR3 is TGCGCCAGCAGCCGAGGGGGGGTAGTTCTTAAGGGAAACACCATATATTTT.

The chain has TRBV4-1 and TRBJ2-3; maybe TRBD1 (6 bases). The V gene's germline CDR1 is MGHRA and CDR2 YSYEKL. The V gene lost 0 bases and the J gene lost 2 bases, with 12 bases spanning the gap. This CDR3 region has 16 residues. The CDR3 sequence is CASSQEGGRPTDTQYF. In DNA, the CDR3 is TGCGCCAGCAGCCAAGAAGGGGGTCGCCCCACAGATACGCAGTATTTT.